The rows below give T cell receptor beta chains drawn from one sample of a study of human T cells and chemical hapten exposure. TCRdb analysed the RACE reads with MiXCR anew, one entry per CDR3 protein. This table holds 45,000 to 60,000 distinct CDR3 sequences, over 7.5% found once. The source material was whole blood, sampled in connection with sensitization to the hapten diphenylcyclopropenone (DPC). The source is a woman between 35 and 50 years old with alopecia areata. Some clones in this sample may be carry-over from other donors' samples. CDR3s include the opening cysteine and the closing phenylalanine or tryptophan. D genes are given only for firm matches. Not every row has a clone size; where given, it reads once, few, many or a size class.

abundance	v_gene	d_gene	j_gene	CDR3nt	CDR3aa
few	TRBV28	TRBD1	TRBJ1-1	TGTGCCAGCAGTCCCGGGACAGTTGCTTTCTTT	CASSPGTVAFF
many	TRBV6-4	-	TRBJ2-3	TGTGCCAGCAGTGACTCCGGGGAAACCACAGATACGCAGTATTTT	CASSDSGETTDTQYF
many	TRBV30	-	TRBJ2-5	TGTGCCTGGAGTGTAGCCCCCACCAGCGGGCCCGGGACCCAGTACTTC	CAWSVAPTSGPGTQYF
-	TRBV6-1	-	TRBJ2-7	TGTGCCAGCGGCACCGGGGAGGCCTACGAGCAGTACTTC	CASGTGEAYEQYF
-	TRBV4-1	-	TRBJ1-2	TGCGCCAGCAGCCAGTGGAGCTATGGCTACACCTTC	CASSQWSYGYTF
-	TRBV28	-	TRBJ2-7	TGTGCCAGCAGTGCCCCGCGGGGGCCCAGCGACGAGCAGTACTTC	CASSAPRGPSDEQYF
many	TRBV6-1	TRBD2	TRBJ2-3	TGTGCCAGCAGTCCGACTAGCGGGGGAGGAGCAGATACGCAGTATTTT	CASSPTSGGGADTQYF
many	TRBV7-3	-	TRBJ2-5	TGTGCCAGCAGCCCAACGGGGGCTGCGATGTTAGAGACCCAGTACTTC	CASSPTGAAMLETQYF
-	TRBV4-3	TRBD1	TRBJ1-4	TGCGCCAGCAGCCAAGGCCGACAGGGCCTAAGAAAACTGTTTTTT	CASSQGRQGLRKLFF
many	TRBV27	-	TRBJ2-7	TGTGCCAGCAGCCGCCTCCAGGGTAACGAGCAGTACTTC	CASSRLQGNEQYF
many	TRBV7-2	-	TRBJ1-3	TGTGCCAGCAGCCACGAGGGTCATAGGGGTAACACCATATATTTT	CASSHEGHRGNTIYF
many	TRBV14	-	TRBJ1-1	TGTGCCAGCAGCCAAGGACCTCACACTGAAGCTTTCTTT	CASSQGPHTEAFF
-	TRBV2	-	TRBJ2-3	TGTGCCAGCAGTGAATCCGGACGGAGCACAGATACGCAGTATTTT	CASSESGRSTDTQYF
few	TRBV10-3	-	TRBJ2-3	TGTGCCATCAGTGTGGGGGGATCTCGCACAGATACGCAGTATTTT	CAISVGGSRTDTQYF
-	TRBV6-1	-	TRBJ1-1	TGTGCCAGCAGTGGCCCCCCAGGAGTCTTGAACACTGAAGCTTTCTTT	CASSGPPGVLNTEAFF
-	TRBV7-9	TRBD2	TRBJ2-1	TGTGCCAGCAGCAATCTAATAGCGGGGGCCTACAATGAGCAGTTCTTC	CASSNLIAGAYNEQFF
few	TRBV12-3/TRBV12-4	TRBD2	TRBJ2-2	TGTGCCAGCAGTTTAGCTGGCAGCGGGGGAACGAACACCGGGGAGCTGTTTTTT	CASSLAGSGGTNTGELFF
many	TRBV6-1	-	TRBJ2-2	TGTGCCAGCAGAAAAAGGGGACCCGGGGAGCTGTTTTTT	CASRKRGPGELFF
few	TRBV7-2	TRBD2	TRBJ2-7	TGTGCCAGCAGCTTAGTTGGTAGCGGGGGGGCCAACTCCTACGAGCAGTACTTC	CASSLVGSGGANSYEQYF
many	TRBV4-2	TRBD1	TRBJ1-2	TGTGCCAGCAGCCAGGCCCCCCGGGACAGCTATGGCTACACCTTC	CASSQAPRDSYGYTF
many	TRBV12-3/TRBV12-4	-	TRBJ2-2	TGTGCCAGCAGCCACAGGGATCCCAACACCGGGGAGCTGTTTTTT	CASSHRDPNTGELFF
-	TRBV7-8	-	TRBJ1-5	TGTGCCAGCAGCGAGGCTCGGGGCAATCAGCCCCAGCATTTT	CASSEARGNQPQHF
many	TRBV7-3	-	TRBJ1-6	TGTGCCAGCAGCTCGGGACTCGAGAATTCACCCCTCCACTTT	CASSSGLENSPLHF
many	TRBV4-3	-	TRBJ2-1	TGCGCCAGCAGCCAAGATCAGGTTAGCTCCTACAATGAGCAGTTCTTC	CASSQDQVSSYNEQFF
many	TRBV6-1	-	TRBJ2-1	TGTGCCAGCAGTGAAAATCCGGATGGGGGTGAGCAGTTCTTC	CASSENPDGGEQFF
-	TRBV19	-	TRBJ1-2	TGTGCCAGTAGTATAGCCGGGGGCATGGGGTATGGCTACACCTTC	CASSIAGGMGYGYTF
many	TRBV7-7	TRBD1	TRBJ2-5	TGTGCCAGCAGCCCATCGACAGGGACGGGAGAGACCCAGTACTTC	CASSPSTGTGETQYF
many	TRBV12-3/TRBV12-4	-	TRBJ2-1	TGTGCCAGCAGTTTAGAGGGGACGAACAATGAGCAGTTCTTC	CASSLEGTNNEQFF
many	TRBV7-9	-	TRBJ1-1	TGTGCCAGCACCGACGCCGGGCCCGGCACTGAAGCTTTCTTT	CASTDAGPGTEAFF
many	TRBV25-1	TRBD2	TRBJ2-1	TGTGCCAGCAGTGAATTGGGGACTAGCGCCAATGAGCAGTTCTTC	CASSELGTSANEQFF
many	TRBV2	-	TRBJ2-7	TGTGCCAGCAGTGAAGCGCTTAGGGGTTCCTACGAGCAGTACTTC	CASSEALRGSYEQYF
many	TRBV27	-	TRBJ1-2	TGTGCCAGCAGTCTGGACGGAAACTATGGCTACACCTTC	CASSLDGNYGYTF
-	TRBV5-1	TRBD1	TRBJ1-5	TGCACCAGCGCAGCCGGGACAGGGCCAAATAGCAATCAGCCCCAGCATTTT	CTSAAGTGPNSNQPQHF
many	TRBV7-8	TRBD1	TRBJ1-5	TGTGCCAGCAGCCGACACCTAATCGACAGGGGCGTCGATCAGCCCCAGCATTTT	CASSRHLIDRGVDQPQHF
-	TRBV7-2	TRBD2	TRBJ2-3	TGTGCCAGCAGCCTGCGGGGGGACACAGATACGCAGTATTTT	CASSLRGDTDTQYF
few	TRBV12-3/TRBV12-4	TRBD1	TRBJ2-1	TGTGCCAGCAGGCTTCAGGGGGCGCATTACAATGAGCAGTTCTTC	CASRLQGAHYNEQFF
few	TRBV5-1	TRBD1	TRBJ2-7	TGCGCCAGCAGCTTGGTGGGACAGCGGTACGAGCAGTACTTC	CASSLVGQRYEQYF
-	TRBV5-1	-	TRBJ2-1	TGCGCCAGCAGCTTGGATAGGGCCTACAATGAGCAGTTCTTC	CASSLDRAYNEQFF
many	TRBV12-3/TRBV12-4	TRBD1	TRBJ2-6	TGTGCCAGCAGTTTTTTGGGACAGCGCTCTGGGGCCAACGTCCTGACTTTC	CASSFLGQRSGANVLTF
-	TRBV30	TRBD1	TRBJ2-3	TGTGCCTGGAGCAAGGACAGGGGGCTGAAAGATACGCAGTATTTT	CAWSKDRGLKDTQYF
many	TRBV20-1	TRBD1	TRBJ2-3	TGCAGTGCTAGACCCGCCGGGACAGGGGCGGATACGCAGTATTTT	CSARPAGTGADTQYF
many	TRBV7-9	TRBD2	TRBJ2-3	TGTGCCAGCAGCCACAGCGGGGGGGTAGATACGCAGTATTTT	CASSHSGGVDTQYF
many	TRBV5-1	-	TRBJ1-1	TGCGCCAGCAGCTTACAATCGAACACTGAAGCTTTCTTT	CASSLQSNTEAFF
many	TRBV5-1	-	TRBJ2-3	TGCGCCAGCAGCTTGGGCGGGACGGGCACAGATACGCAGTATTTT	CASSLGGTGTDTQYF
many	TRBV6-4	-	TRBJ2-1	TGTGCCAGCAGTGACAACCCAGGGGACTACAATGAGCAGTTCTTC	CASSDNPGDYNEQFF
many	TRBV6-4	TRBD2	TRBJ2-3	TGTGCCTGCTCATTGAGCGGGGGGGGCACAGATACGCAGTATTTT	CACSLSGGGTDTQYF
few	TRBV5-5	TRBD1	TRBJ1-6	TGTGCCAGCAGCGACCGAGACAGGGGTCATTCACCCCTCCACTTT	CASSDRDRGHSPLHF
-	TRBV27	TRBD2	TRBJ2-7	TGTGCCAGCAGAGCGGGGGGGATATCTTACGAGCAGTACTTC	CASRAGGISYEQYF
few	TRBV2	-	TRBJ2-1	TGTGCCACCACCAGATCAGGAGGATATGAGCAGTTCTTC	CATTRSGGYEQFF
many	TRBV6-6	TRBD2	TRBJ2-3	TGTGCCAGCAGTTACGGTCGAAGCGGGGGGCGCACAGATACGCAGTATTTT	CASSYGRSGGRTDTQYF
-	TRBV7-6	-	TRBJ2-2	TGTGCCAGCAGCTTAGACGGGACGACAACGAACACCGGGGAGCTGTTTTTT	CASSLDGTTTNTGELFF
many	TRBV7-2	-	TRBJ2-3	TGTGCCAGCAGCCGCAGAACGGGGGGCACAGATACGCAGTATTTT	CASSRRTGGTDTQYF
many	TRBV6-5	TRBD2	TRBJ2-7	TGTGCCAGCAATCAAGGTAGCGGGAGCTACGAGCAGTACTTC	CASNQGSGSYEQYF
many	TRBV7-2	TRBD2	TRBJ2-3	TGTGCCAGCAGCTTAAGTCTAGCGGGTGCAGATACGCAGTATTTT	CASSLSLAGADTQYF
many	TRBV11-3	-	TRBJ2-7	TGTGCCAGCAGCTTGAGCGGCTCCTACGAGCAGTACTTC	CASSLSGSYEQYF
many	TRBV6-2/TRBV6-3	-	TRBJ1-2	TGTGCCAGCAGTAACAGGGACCACGATGGCTACACCTTC	CASSNRDHDGYTF
many	TRBV6-6	-	TRBJ1-5	TGTGCCAGCAGTTGGGAGTTTGGGGGGAATAGCAATCAGCCCCAGCATTTT	CASSWEFGGNSNQPQHF